The source of this TCR beta chain is a study of control samples from healthy donors and cancer patients. Profiled with immunoSEQ multiplex PCR; TCRdb holds only in-frame clones, not every one. The data show roughly 160,000 clones, 85% to 90% seen once. The CDR3 has 15 amino acids. Germline CDR1 is KGHDR and CDR2 is SFDVKD. Trimming at V came to 7 bases and at J to 0 bases, leaving 6 bases not matched to a gene. This clone was detected only once. The V and J genes are TRBV24-1 and TRBJ2-3; TRBD2 matches 7 bases. This clonotype originated in a woman aged 30 to 39 in good health. Input material: blood. Here the CDR3 reads CATSLNSGSTDTQYF. CDR3 in DNA: TGTGCCACCAGCCTAAATAGCGGGAGCACAGATACGCAGTATTTT.